This T cell receptor (beta chain) derives from a study of spatial heterogeneity in lung cancer. Across the study: Samples were obtained from 70 or so donors, all untreated early-stage non-small cell lung cancer patients. The authors sequenced available follow-up PBMC samples, taken a median of around two years after resection. The library had UMIs, and each TCR and UMI pair averaged more than ten raw reads.

This CDR3 has 15 residues. Germline V CDR1 and CDR2: KGHDR, SFDVKD. The study tagged each TCR cDNA molecule with a unique molecular identifier. TCRdb re-derived calls from the 5' RACE reads in MiXCR, one entry per CDR3 protein. Of roughly 120,000 distinct CDR3 sequences listed, 12% are singletons. Time point here: blood at routine non-recurrence follow-up after resection. No cell sorting; template was whole RNA from tumor, lung tissue or PBMC. This clonotype was observed many times. Germline is not matched at one junction end, which may reflect a read error. The sequence derives from a male donor with early-stage non-small cell lung cancer. Sequenced material: PBMCs, taken at follow-up. The V call is TRBV24-1, the J call TRBJ1-2, with 7 bases identical to TRBD1. CDR3 coding DNA: TGTGCCAACAGTGGAATGGGACAGAGATCCTATGGCTACACCTTC. Its translation: CANSGMGQRSYGYTF.